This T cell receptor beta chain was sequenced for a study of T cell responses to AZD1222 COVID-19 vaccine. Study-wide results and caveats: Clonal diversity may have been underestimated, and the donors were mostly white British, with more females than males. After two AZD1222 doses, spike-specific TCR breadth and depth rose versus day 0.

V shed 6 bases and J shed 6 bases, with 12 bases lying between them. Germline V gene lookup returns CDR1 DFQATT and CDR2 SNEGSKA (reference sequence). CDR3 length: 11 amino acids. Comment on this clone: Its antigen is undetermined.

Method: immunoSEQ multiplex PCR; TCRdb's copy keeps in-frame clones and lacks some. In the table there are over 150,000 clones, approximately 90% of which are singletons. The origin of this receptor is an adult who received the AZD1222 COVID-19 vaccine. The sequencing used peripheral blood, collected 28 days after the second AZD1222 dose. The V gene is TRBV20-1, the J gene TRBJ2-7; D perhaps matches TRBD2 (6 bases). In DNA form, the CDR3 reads TGCAGTGCCACCCTGGGAGGCGAGCAGTACTTC. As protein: CSATLGGEQYF.